This T cell receptor beta chain was captured by sequencing in a study of technical replicates of blood from a handful of donors listed by TCRdb under 2017. Unmatched junction bases come to 7, with V trimmed by 6 bases and J by 3 bases. The germline V gene (reference sequence) yields MNHNY for CDR1 and SVGAGI for CDR2. The CDR3 sequence holds 16 residues, the cysteine and phenylalanine included. CDR3 DNA is the only sequence kept; it has 48 bases, read in frame from the first base. The receptor library was made with the immunoSEQ multiplex PCR assay. TCRdb re-hosts the immuneACCESS table, in-frame sequences only. Its copies lack some clones; in the studies checked, an unresolved V gene accounts for under half of them, and the cause for the rest is not known. The sample has approximately 82,000 clones on record, roughly 94% of them singletons. The leading ten clones occupy about 0.25% of the sample.

As regards this clone: Its recognized antigen is unknown. Base quality data are lacking; no much larger clone is found one base away.

The sequencing input was T cells isolated from PBMCs. The TCR sequence derives from a human donor in good health. The rearrangement joined TRBV6-6 to TRBJ1-6; the junction holds 8 bases that match TRBD1. The DNA sequence is given as TGTGCCAGCAGCACCGGGACAGGAATCTATAATTCACCCCTCCACTTT. This translates into CASSTGTGIYNSPLHF.